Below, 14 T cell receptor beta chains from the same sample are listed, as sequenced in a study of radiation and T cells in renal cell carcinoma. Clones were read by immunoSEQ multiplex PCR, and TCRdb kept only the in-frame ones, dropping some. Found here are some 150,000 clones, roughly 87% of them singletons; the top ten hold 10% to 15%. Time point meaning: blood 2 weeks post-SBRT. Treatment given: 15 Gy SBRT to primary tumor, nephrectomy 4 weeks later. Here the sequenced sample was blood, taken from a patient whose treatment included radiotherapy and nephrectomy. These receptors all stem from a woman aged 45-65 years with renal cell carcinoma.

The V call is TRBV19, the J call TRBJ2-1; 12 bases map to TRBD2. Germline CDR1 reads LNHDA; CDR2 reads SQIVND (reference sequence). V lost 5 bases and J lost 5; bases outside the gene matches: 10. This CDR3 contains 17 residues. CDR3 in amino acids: CASSSPGLAGTNNEQFF. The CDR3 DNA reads TGTGCCAGTAGTTCTCCCGGACTAGCGGGGACAAACAATGAGCAGTTCTTC. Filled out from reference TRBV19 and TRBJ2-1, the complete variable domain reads DGGITQSPKYLFRKEGQNVTLSCEQNLNHDAMYWYRQDPGQGLRLIYYSQIVNDFQKGDIAEGYSVSREKKESFPLTVTSAQKNPTAFYLCASSSPGLAGTNNEQFFGPGTRLTVL.

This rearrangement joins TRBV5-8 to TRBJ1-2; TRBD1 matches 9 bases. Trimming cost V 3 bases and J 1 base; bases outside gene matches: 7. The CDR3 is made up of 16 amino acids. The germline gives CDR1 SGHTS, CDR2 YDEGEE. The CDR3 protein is CASSSSGTGHNYGYTF. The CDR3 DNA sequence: TGTGCCAGCAGCTCCTCCGGGACAGGGCATAACTATGGCTACACCTTC.

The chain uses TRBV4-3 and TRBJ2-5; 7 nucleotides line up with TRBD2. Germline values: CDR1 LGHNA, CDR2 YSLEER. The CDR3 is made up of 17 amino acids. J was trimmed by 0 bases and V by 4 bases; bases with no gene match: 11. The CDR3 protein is CASSRRIGAGDQETQYF. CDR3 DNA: TGCGCCAGCAGCCGCAGGATAGGGGCGGGGGACCAAGAGACCCAGTACTTC.

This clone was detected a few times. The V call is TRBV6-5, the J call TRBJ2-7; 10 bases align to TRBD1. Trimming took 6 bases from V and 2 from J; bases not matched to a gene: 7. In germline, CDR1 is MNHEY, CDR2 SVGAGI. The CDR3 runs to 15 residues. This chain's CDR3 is CASSLEGTGAYEQYF. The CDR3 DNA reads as TGTGCCAGCAGCCTCGAGGGGACAGGGGCCTACGAGCAGTACTTC.

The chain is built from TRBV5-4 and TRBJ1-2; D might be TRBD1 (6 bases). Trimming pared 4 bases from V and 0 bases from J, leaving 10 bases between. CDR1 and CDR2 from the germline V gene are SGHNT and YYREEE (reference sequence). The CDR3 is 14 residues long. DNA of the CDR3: TGTGCCAGCAGCCGACAGGCTACTAACTATGGCTACACCTTC. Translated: CASSRQATNYGYTF.

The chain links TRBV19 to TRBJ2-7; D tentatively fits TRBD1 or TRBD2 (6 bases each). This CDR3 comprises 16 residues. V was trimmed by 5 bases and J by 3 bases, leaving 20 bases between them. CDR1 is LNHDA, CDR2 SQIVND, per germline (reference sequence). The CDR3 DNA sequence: TGTGCCAGTAGTGAAATGGGGGGCAGTTTTATCTACGAGCAGTACTTC. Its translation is CASSEMGGSFIYEQYF.

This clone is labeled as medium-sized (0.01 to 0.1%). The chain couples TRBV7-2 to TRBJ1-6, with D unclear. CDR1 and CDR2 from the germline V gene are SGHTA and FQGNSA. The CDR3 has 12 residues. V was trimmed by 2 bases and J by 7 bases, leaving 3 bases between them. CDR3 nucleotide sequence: TGTGCCAGCAGCTTACGGAATTCACCCCTCCACTTT. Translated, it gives CASSLRNSPLHF.

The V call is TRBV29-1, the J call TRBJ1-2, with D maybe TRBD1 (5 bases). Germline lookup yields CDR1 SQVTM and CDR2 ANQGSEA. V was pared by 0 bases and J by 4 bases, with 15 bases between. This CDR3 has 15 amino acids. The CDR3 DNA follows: TGCAGCGTTGAAGATGTAACAGGAGCCCCCTATGGCTACACCTTC. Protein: CSVEDVTGAPYGYTF. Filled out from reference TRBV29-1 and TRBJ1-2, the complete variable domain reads SAVISQKPSRDICQRGTSLTIQCQVDSQVTMMFWYRQQPGQSLTLIATANQGSEATYESGFVIDKFPISRPNLTFSTLTVSNMSPEDSSIYLCSVEDVTGAPYGYTFGSGTRLTVV.

The CDR3 bases are TGTGCCAGCAGGGAAGGGGTAGCGGGGTATTCCCAAGAGACCCAGTACTTC. It is translated as CASREGVAGYSQETQYF. V usage is TRBV25-1 and J usage is TRBJ2-5; 8 positions agree with TRBD2. The CDR3 totals 17 residues. From germline, CDR1 is MGHDK and CDR2 SYGVNS. V was pared by 6 bases and J by 1 base, with 13 bases of the junction left unmatched.

CDR3 region: CASSYGGTLNSPLHF. The CDR3 DNA is TGTGCCAGCAGTTATGGAGGGACCCTCAATTCACCCCTCCACTTT. The V gene is TRBV6-6, the J gene TRBJ1-6, with D maybe TRBD1 (5 bases). The CDR3 runs 15 residues. Germline CDR1 MNHNY, CDR2 SVGAGI (reference sequence). Trimming shortened V by 3 bases and J by 7 bases, and 13 bases separated the two germline ends.

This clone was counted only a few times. The CDR3 protein is CASSQFALGSNQPQHF. The CDR3 bases are TGTGCCAGCAGCCAATTCGCGTTGGGAAGCAATCAGCCCCAGCATTTT. The chain is built from TRBV16 and TRBJ1-5; D gene ambiguous. The V gene's germline CDR1 is KGHSY and CDR2 FQNENV. Trimming removed 1 base at V and 1 base at J, with 11 bases between. The CDR3 spans 16 residues.

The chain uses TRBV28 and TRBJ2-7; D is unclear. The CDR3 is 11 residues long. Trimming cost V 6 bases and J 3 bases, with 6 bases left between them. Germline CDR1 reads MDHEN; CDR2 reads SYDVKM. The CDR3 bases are TGTGCCAGCAGAAACCTCTACGAGCAGTACTTC. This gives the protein CASRNLYEQYF. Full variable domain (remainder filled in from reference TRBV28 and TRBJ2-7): DVKVTQSSRYLVKRTGEKVFLECVQDMDHENMFWYRQDPGLGLRLIYFSYDVKMKEKGDIPEGYSVSREKKERFSLILESASTNQTSMYLCASRNLYEQYFGPGTRLTVT.

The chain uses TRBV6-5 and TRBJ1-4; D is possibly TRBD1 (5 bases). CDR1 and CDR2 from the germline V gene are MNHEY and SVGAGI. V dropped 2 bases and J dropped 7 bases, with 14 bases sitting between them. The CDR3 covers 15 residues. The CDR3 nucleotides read TGTGCCAGCAGTTACGCTGCTGGGGCCGGTGAAAAACTGTTTTTT. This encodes CASSYAAGAGEKLFF.

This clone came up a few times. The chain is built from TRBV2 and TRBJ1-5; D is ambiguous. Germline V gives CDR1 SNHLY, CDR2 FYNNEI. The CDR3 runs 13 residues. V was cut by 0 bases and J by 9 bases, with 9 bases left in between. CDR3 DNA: TGTGCCAGCAGTGAAGCGCTGGGTGGGCCCCAGCATTTT. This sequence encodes CASSEALGGPQHF.